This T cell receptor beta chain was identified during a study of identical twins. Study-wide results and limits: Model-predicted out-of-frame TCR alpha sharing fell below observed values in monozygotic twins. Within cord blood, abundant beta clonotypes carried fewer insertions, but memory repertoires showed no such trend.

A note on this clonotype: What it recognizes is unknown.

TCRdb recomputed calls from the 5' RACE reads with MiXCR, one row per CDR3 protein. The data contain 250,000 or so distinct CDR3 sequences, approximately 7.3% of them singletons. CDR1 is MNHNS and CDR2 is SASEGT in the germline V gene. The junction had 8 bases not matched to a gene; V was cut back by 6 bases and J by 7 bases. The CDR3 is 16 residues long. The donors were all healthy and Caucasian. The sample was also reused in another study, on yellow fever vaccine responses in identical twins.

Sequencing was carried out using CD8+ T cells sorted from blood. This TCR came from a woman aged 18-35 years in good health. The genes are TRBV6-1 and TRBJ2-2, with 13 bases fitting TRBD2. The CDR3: CASSLLAGGLDGELFF. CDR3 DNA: TGTGCCAGCAGCCTACTAGCGGGGGGGCTCGACGGGGAGCTGTTTTTT.